This TCR beta chain appears in the sequencing data of a study of CD4 and CD8 cells across lung adenocarcinoma regions. The CDR3 extends over 14 amino acids. The germline gives CDR1 ENHRY, CDR2 SYGVKD. MiXCR was run by TCRdb on the PCR reads, yielding one entry per CDR3 protein. The sample yields under 25,000 distinct CDR3 sequences, over 40% seen once. Donors had localized lung adenocarcinoma, a non-small cell lung cancer. The origin of this receptor is a male donor with lung adenocarcinoma. The CD4 and CD8 labels of this study may be unreliable. Sequencing used CD4+ T cells from the center of a lung tumor. The chain links TRBV10-3 to TRBJ2-4, with a possible D match to TRBD1 (6 bases). CDR3 amino acids: CAGSVGGHRDTQYF. CDR3 DNA: TGTGCGGGGAGTGTGGGCGGTCACCGGGACACTCAGTACTTC.